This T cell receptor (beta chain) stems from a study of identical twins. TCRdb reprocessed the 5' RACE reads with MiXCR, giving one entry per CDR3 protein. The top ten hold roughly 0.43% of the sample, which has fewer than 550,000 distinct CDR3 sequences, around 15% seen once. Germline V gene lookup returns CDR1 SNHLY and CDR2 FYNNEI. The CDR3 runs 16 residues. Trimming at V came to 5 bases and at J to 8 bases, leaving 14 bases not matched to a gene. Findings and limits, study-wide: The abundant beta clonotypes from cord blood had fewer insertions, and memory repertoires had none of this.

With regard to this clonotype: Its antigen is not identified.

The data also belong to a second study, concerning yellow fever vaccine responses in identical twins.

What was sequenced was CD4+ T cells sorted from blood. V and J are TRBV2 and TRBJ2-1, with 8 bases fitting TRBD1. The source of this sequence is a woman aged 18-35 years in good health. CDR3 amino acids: CASSKGRTGSGYEQFF. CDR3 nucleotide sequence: TGTGCCAGCAGTAAGGGGCGGACAGGGTCCGGGTATGAGCAGTTCTTC.